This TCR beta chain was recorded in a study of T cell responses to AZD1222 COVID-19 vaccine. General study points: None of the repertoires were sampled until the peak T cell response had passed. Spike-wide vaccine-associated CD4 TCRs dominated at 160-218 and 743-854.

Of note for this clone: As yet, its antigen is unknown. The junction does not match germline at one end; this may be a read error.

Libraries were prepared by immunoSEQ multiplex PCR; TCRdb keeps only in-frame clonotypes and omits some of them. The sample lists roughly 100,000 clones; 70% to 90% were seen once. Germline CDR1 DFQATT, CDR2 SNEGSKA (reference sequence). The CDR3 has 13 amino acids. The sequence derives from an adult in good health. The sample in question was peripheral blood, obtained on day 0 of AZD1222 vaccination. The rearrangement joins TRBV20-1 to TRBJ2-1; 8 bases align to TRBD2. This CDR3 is CSASTSGISYTIF. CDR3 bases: TGCAGTGCTAGTACTAGCGGAATTTCCTACACGATCTTC.